Presented here are 24 T cell receptor beta chains from one specimen sequenced in a study of tumor and adjacent non-tumor tissue in lung cancer. Three rounds of nested PCR, following a modified ARM-PCR protocol, produced the TCRbeta library. TCRdb recomputed calls from the multiplex PCR reads with MiXCR, one row per CDR3 protein. The table has 110,000 or so distinct CDR3 sequences, more than 70% seen once. RNA was extracted from bulk tissue without any cell sorting. Sequencing was carried out using lung tumor tissue. All receptors derive from a woman aged 60-75 years with non-small cell lung cancer.

Note on this clonotype: This clone may be a read error of a much larger clone one base away. The V call is TRBV6-5, the J call TRBJ1-2; no clear D. Germline CDR1 reads MNHEY; CDR2 reads SVGAGI. The ends were cut back, 4 bases at V and 0 bases at J, with 12 bases in the middle. There are 15 residues in the CDR3. In nucleotides, the CDR3 is TGTGCCAGCAGTTCCGCCGAAGCGGCTAACTATGGCTACACCTTC. It codes for CASSSAEAANYGYTF.

Comments on this clonotype: A much larger clone differs by one base, so this may be a read error. The chain employs TRBV20-1 and TRBJ2-2; D possibly corresponds to TRBD2 (5 bases). The CDR3 is 13 amino acids. Germline V gene data show CDR1 as DFQATT and CDR2 as SNEGSKA (reference sequence). Trimming stripped 7 bases from V and 3 bases from J, with 12 bases between. The CDR3 loop reads CSVTGTDTGELFF. CDR3 nucleotides: TGCAGTGTTACGGGAACGGACACCGGGGAGCTGTTTTTT.

This clonotype has at least ten counts. V usage is TRBV12-3 or TRBV12-4 and J usage is TRBJ1-2; D may be TRBD1 (6 bases). CDR3 length: 13 amino acids. V was trimmed by 6 bases and J by 4 bases, leaving 12 bases between them. The chain's CDR3 is CASSHDRSYGYTF. The CDR3, as DNA: TGTGCCAGCAGCCATGACAGGAGCTATGGCTACACCTTC.

Regarding this clonotype: One junction end disagrees with the germline gene, perhaps due to a read error. The J gene is TRBJ2-3, the V gene TRBV6-1; weak D call: TRBD2 (5 bases). The CDR3 has 14 residues. CDR1 MNHNS and CDR2 SASEGT come from the germline V gene. The CDR3 nucleotides read TGTGCCATCAGTCCTAGGCCTAGCATAGATACGCAGTATTTT. The encoded protein is CAISPRPSIDTQYF.

With regard to this clonotype: Its ends do not fully match the called genes, so a read error is possible. The V and J genes are TRBV28 and TRBJ1-1, with TRBD1 as a possible D gene (6 bases). The CDR3 consists of 13 residues. CDR1 MDHEN and CDR2 SYDVKM come from the germline V gene. This CDR3 is CASTSSDRTEAFF. As DNA, the CDR3 is TGTGCAAGCACTTCGTCGGACAGAACTGAAGCTTTCTTT.

This chain connects TRBV20-1 to TRBJ2-7; 9 bases match TRBD2. CDR1 is DFQATT and CDR2 is SNEGSKA in the germline V gene (reference sequence). The CDR3 runs 14 residues. The CDR3 sequence is CNVSRLAATGEQYF. The CDR3 DNA reads TGCAATGTTAGTAGACTAGCGGCTACTGGCGAGCAGTACTTC.

The chain combines TRBV5-8 with TRBJ2-3, with D perhaps TRBD1 (6 bases). The CDR3 covers 16 residues. Germline V CDR1 and CDR2: SGHTS, YDEGEE. Deletions cut 4 bases from V and 4 bases from J, with 19 bases between. The CDR3 spells CASSHLSEGEADTQYF. CDR3 sequence (DNA): TGTGCCAGCAGCCACCTCTCAGAGGGGGAAGCAGATACGCAGTATTTT.

Worth noting for this clonotype: One junction end does not reproduce the germline sequence, and a read error may be involved. The V gene is TRBV28, the J gene TRBJ2-6; D is tentatively TRBD1 or TRBD2 (5 bases each). In germline, CDR1 is MDHEN, CDR2 SYDVKM. The CDR3 extends over 16 amino acids. The CDR3 loop reads CASTSGRLSRANVLTF. Here the CDR3 DNA reads TGTGCCAGCACCTCGGGACGCCTCTCTCGGGCCAACGTCCTGACTTTC.

As concerns this clonotype: An end of the junction differs from the germline gene, which may be a read error. The V gene is TRBV6-5, the J gene TRBJ1-6; D unresolved. Looked up from germline, CDR1 is MNHEY and CDR2 is SVGAGI. The CDR3 spans 15 residues. CDR3 coding DNA: TGTGCCAGCACCATGATGAAGTCTTATAATTCATCCCTCCACTTT. It yields the protein CASTMMKSYNSSLHF.

This clonotype was detected a few times. A much larger clone is a single base away; this may be a read error. The genes are TRBV20-1 and TRBJ2-7; D uncertain. This CDR3 is 12 amino acids long. Germline-derived CDR1 and CDR2 are DFQATT and SNEGSKA (reference sequence). The CDR3 sequence: CGADGRVREQYF. The CDR3 DNA is TGCGGTGCTGATGGGCGCGTACGAGAGCAGTACTTC.

This clonotype was seen repeatedly, ten times or more. The chain couples TRBV6-5 to TRBJ2-7; TRBD1 might be the D (6 bases). Trimming shortened V by 6 bases and J by 3 bases, and 12 bases separated the two germline ends. Germline V gene data show CDR1 as MNHEY and CDR2 as SVGAGI. CDR3 size: 13 residues. The CDR3: CASRGGWGYEQYF. The CDR3 nucleotides are TGTGCCAGCAGAGGGGGTTGGGGCTACGAGCAGTACTTC.

Concerning this clonotype itself: A read error may be the cause here, since a much bigger clone is one base away. The chain couples TRBV4-3 to TRBJ2-7, with D possibly TRBD1 on 6 matching bases. The V and J ends lost 4 bases and 3 bases respectively, with 13 bases between them. Per the germline V gene, CDR1 is LGHNA and CDR2 is YSLEER. The CDR3 length is 14 residues. The CDR3 region is CASSPQKGGYEQYF. The CDR3 region has the DNA TGCGCCAGCAGCCCTCAAAAAGGGGGCTACGAGCAGTACTTC.

This clonotype was seen at least ten times. The chain has TRBV6-2 or TRBV6-3 and TRBJ2-5; D is ambiguous. The CDR3 runs to 14 residues. Germline CDR1 is MNHEY and CDR2 is SVGEGT. The V gene lost 8 bases and the J gene lost 4 bases, with 17 bases spanning the gap. The chain's CDR3 is CASLKRIPSETQYF. Here the CDR3 DNA reads TGTGCCAGCCTGAAGAGAATCCCATCAGAGACCCAGTACTTC.

This clonotype was seen only once. Possible read error: a much larger clone is one base away. This sequence joins TRBV6-2 or TRBV6-3 and TRBJ1-1; D ambiguous. The V end lost 6 bases, the J end lost 5 bases, and 13 bases lay between the germline ends. Germline loops: CDR1 MNHEY, CDR2 SVGEGT. The CDR3 extends over 13 amino acids. CDR3 residues: CASSFTSETEAFF. The CDR3 coding sequence is TGTGCCAGCAGCTTCACCAGTGAAACTGAAGCTTTCTTT.

Note on this clonotype: Sequence at one end of the junction differs from germline and may be a read error. The chain couples TRBV6-1 to TRBJ2-3, with D possibly being TRBD2 (5 bases). Germline V gene lookup returns CDR1 MNHNS and CDR2 SASEGT. The CDR3 consists of 14 residues. The CDR3 DNA is TGTGCCAGCAGTGTACGGGATGGCGCATATACACAGTACTTT. Translating it yields CASSVRDGAYTQYF.

A note on this clonotype: As the CDR3 is not closed by the conserved phenylalanine or tryptophan, this likely results from a read error. The V call is TRBV28, the J call TRBJ1-2; tentatively, D is TRBD1 (5 bases). The CDR3 is 16 amino acids. Germline V gene lookup returns CDR1 MDHEN and CDR2 SYDVKM. The CDR3: CASSSIRDRQNYGYTL. The CDR3 DNA sequence: TGTGCCAGTAGTTCTATAAGGGACCGACAGAACTATGGCTACACCCTC.

Comments on this clonotype: One end of the junction is discordant with germline, which a read error may explain. The chain combines TRBV11-3 with TRBJ1-1, with D unclear. This CDR3 has 15 residues. CDR1 is SGHNT and CDR2 is YENEEA in the germline V gene. The CDR3 DNA follows: TGTGTCAACAGCTTATATTCGGGGAGAGGCACTGAGGCTTTCTTT. Its translation: CVNSLYSGRGTEAFF.

The chain is built from TRBV28 and TRBJ2-1; 11 bases align to TRBD2. The V gene end was trimmed by 10 bases and the J gene end by 10 bases; junction bases not matched to a gene: 24. The CDR3 consists of 18 residues. Germline V gene sequence: CDR1 MDHEN, CDR2 SYDVKM. The CDR3 nucleotides are TGTGCCAACACCGTCCCCGGGCTAGCGGGAGGCCAAACGGGCGAGCAGTTCTTC. This translates into CANTVPGLAGGQTGEQFF.

This clonotype was seen at least ten times. This chain connects TRBV20-1 to TRBJ2-2; 7 nucleotides align to TRBD1. Germline V gene lookup returns CDR1 DFQATT and CDR2 SNEGSKA (reference sequence). The V and J ends lost 0 bases and 0 bases, in that order; junction bases with no gene match: 7. CDR3 length: 17 amino acids. The CDR3 sequence: CSARDLRGQANTGELFF. The CDR3 bases are TGCAGTGCTAGAGATTTAAGAGGACAGGCGAACACCGGGGAGCTGTTTTTT.

Note on this clonotype: The CDR3 does not end in the conserved phenylalanine or tryptophan, so this is likely a read error. The V and J genes are TRBV11-1 and TRBJ2-1; D possibly uses TRBD1 or TRBD2 (6 bases each). The germline V gene encodes CDR1 SGHAT and CDR2 FQDESV (reference sequence). V was cut by 5 bases and J by 12 bases, with 14 bases left in between. CDR3 size: 12 residues. CDR3: CASSPRGDGQFL. CDR3 sequence (DNA): TGTGCCAGCAGCCCAAGGGGGGATGGGCAGTTCCTC.

With regard to this clonotype: The junction and the germline gene differ at one end; a read error may be behind it. The chain recombines TRBV20-1 with TRBJ2-4; the match to TRBD1 covers 10 bases. Per the germline V gene, CDR1 is DFQATT and CDR2 is SNEGSKA (reference sequence). The length of the CDR3 is 16 residues. The CDR3 region has the DNA TGCACTGCTAGAGGACAGGGGGAGGGAGCCAGAAACATTCAGTACTTC. Its translation: CTARGQGEGARNIQYF.

This clonotype was detected only a few times. At one end the junction does not follow the germline gene, possibly because of a read error. J is TRBJ1-6 and V is TRBV6-5, with D perhaps matching TRBD1 (5 bases). From germline, CDR1 is MNHEY and CDR2 SVGAGI. CDR3 length: 15 residues. Written as DNA, the CDR3 is TGTGTCAGCAGTTACTCGAACCGGGGCGATTCACCCCTCCACTTT. Its protein product is CVSSYSNRGDSPLHF.

With regard to this clonotype: An end of the junction does not agree with germline; a read error may underlie this. DNA of the CDR3: TGCAACCTCATGAGTCAGCGGGAGTCCTACGATGAGCAGTTCTTC. Its protein is CNLMSQRESYDEQFF. The V gene is TRBV29-1, the J gene TRBJ2-1, with 8 nucleotides matching TRBD2. The CDR3 consists of 15 residues. Germline CDR1 SQVTM, CDR2 ANQGSEA.

Remarks on this clonotype: The junction departs from germline at one end; a sequencing error may be responsible. The rearrangement uses TRBV11-1 and TRBJ2-1, with 8 bases fitting TRBD2. CDR1 SGHAT and CDR2 FQDESV come from the germline V gene (reference sequence). The CDR3 covers 16 residues. CDR3 coding DNA: TGTGCCAACAGCCCATCATTAGCGGGATGGTTCAATGAGCAGTTCTTC. Its translation is CANSPSLAGWFNEQFF.